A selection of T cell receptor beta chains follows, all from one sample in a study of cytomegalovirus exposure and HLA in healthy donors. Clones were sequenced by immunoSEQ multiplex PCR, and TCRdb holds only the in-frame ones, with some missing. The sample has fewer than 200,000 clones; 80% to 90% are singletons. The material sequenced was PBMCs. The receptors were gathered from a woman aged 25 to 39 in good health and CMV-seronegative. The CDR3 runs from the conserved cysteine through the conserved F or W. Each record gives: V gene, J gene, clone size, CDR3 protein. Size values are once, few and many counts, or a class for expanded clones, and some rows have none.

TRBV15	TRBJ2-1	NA	CATSRDPDSPKSSYNEQFF
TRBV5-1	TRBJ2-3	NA	CASSLAVGAGLPSTDTQYF
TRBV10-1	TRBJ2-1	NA	CASSDYGGKNEQFF
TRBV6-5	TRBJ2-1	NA	CASRPLRRGDNEQFF
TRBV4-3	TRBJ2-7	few	CASSQAQQGGYEQYF
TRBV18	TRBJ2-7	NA	CASSLPEGGGEQYF
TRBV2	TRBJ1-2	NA	CASSELGALNYGYTF
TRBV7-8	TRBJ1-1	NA	CASSSGGPNTEAFF
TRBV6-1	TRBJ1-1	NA	CASSGEVGGPEAFF
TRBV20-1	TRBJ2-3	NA	CSARRGDTQYF
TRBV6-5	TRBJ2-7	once	CASRLDRARYEQYF
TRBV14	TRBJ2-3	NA	CASSQGPNTQYF
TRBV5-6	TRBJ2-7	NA	CASSSIRQGGEQYF
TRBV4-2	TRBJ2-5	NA	CASSQIRGETQYF
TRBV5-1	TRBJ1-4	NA	CASRSTGWDEKLFF
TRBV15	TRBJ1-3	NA	CATSRGEGGWLNTIYF
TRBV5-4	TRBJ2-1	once	CASSLGLAGGDEQFF
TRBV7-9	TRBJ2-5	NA	CASSFRPQDSRQETQYF
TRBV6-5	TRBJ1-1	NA	CASSYEVMNTEAFF
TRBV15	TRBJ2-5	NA	CATSSPAGETQYF
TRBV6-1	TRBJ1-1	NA	CASRPTYRGLGAFF
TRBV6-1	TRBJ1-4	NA	CASRDRGDNEKLFF
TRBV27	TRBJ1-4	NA	CASSAGTGRTNEKLFF
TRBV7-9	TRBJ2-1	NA	CASVPTPHNEQFF
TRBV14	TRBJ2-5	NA	CASSQVDGTKQETQYF
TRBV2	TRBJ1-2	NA	CASLQTGAAYGYTF
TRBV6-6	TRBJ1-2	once	CASSYSAESTYGYTF
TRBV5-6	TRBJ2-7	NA	CASSLGELRRSSYEQYF
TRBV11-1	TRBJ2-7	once	CASSLADLQGYEQYF
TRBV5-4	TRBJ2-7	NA	CASSLGAASGVHNEQYF
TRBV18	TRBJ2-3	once	CASSPSSGGAYTDTQYF
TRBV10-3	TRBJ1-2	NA	CAISEYQESYTF
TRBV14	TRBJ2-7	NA	CASSHGGSYEQYF
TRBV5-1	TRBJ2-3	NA	CASSLDPTSGGASRDTQYF
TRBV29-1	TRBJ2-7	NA	CSVEVPGAREQYF
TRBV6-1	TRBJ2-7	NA	CANRTDRRDEQYF
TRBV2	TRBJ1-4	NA	CASSEARQVSEKLFF
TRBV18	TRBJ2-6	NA	CASSPLGQSSGANVLTF
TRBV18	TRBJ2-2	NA	CASSPRESDTGELFF